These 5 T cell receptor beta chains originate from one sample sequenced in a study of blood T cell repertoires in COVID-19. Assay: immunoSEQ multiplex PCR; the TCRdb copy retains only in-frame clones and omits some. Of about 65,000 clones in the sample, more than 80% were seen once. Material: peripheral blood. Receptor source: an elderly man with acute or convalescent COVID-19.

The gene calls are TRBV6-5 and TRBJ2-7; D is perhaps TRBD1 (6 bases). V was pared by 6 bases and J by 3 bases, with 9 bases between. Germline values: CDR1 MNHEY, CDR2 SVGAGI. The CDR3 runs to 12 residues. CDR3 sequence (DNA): TGTGCCAGCAGGAAGGACAGCTACGAGCAGTACTTC. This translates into CASRKDSYEQYF.

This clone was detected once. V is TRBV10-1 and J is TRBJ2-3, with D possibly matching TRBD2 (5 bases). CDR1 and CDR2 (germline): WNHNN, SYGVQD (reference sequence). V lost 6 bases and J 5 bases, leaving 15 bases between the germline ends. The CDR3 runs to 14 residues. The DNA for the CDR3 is TGCGCCAGCAGGTCCAACAGCAGCGGAGATACGCAGTATTTT. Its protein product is CASRSNSSGDTQYF.

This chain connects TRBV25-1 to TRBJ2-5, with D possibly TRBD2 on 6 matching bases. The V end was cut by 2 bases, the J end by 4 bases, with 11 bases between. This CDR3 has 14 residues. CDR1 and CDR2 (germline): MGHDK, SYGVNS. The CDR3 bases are TGTGCCAGCAGTGAAGGGGGGACCGGAGAGACCCAGTACTTC. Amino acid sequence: CASSEGGTGETQYF. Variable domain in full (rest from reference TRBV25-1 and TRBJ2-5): EADIYQTPRYLVIGTGKKITLECSQTMGHDKMYWYQQDPGMELHLIHYSYGVNSTEKGDLSSESTVSRIRTEHFPLTLESARPSHTSQYLCASSEGGTGETQYFGPGTRLLVL.

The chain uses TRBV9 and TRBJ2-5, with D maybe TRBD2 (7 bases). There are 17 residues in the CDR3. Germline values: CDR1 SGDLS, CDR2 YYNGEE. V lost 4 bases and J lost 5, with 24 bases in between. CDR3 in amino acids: CASSPLEGGGARETQYF. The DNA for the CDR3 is TGTGCCAGCAGCCCCCTTGAAGGAGGGGGGGCCAGGGAGACCCAGTACTTC. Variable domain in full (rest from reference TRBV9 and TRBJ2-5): DSGVTQTPKHLITATGQRVTLRCSPRSGDLSVYWYQQSLDQGLQFLIQYYNGEERAKGNILERFSAQQFPDLHSELNLSSLELGDSALYFCASSPLEGGGARETQYFGPGTRLLVL.

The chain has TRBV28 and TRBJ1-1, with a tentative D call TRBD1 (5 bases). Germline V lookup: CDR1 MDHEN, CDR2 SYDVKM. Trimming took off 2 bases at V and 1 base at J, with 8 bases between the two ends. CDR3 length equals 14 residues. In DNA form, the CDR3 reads TGTGCCAGCAGTTTAGTCGGACAGAACACTGAAGCTTTCTTT. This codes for CASSLVGQNTEAFF.